The rows below give T cell receptor beta chains drawn from one sample of a study of T cell changes during pregnancy in multiple sclerosis. The protocol was immunoSEQ multiplex PCR, while the TCRdb copy is restricted to in-frame clones and leaves out a portion. This table has tens of thousands of clones, 86% appearing once. The sequenced sample was CD8+ T cells from peripheral blood mononuclear cells, obtained in the first trimester of pregnancy. The receptors stem from a female donor in good health, enrolled as a control in a pregnancy study. Each CDR3 is given with its conserved first and last residue. A D gene is named only where the DNA matches it firmly. For some rows the clone size is stated as once, few or many, or as a class when expanded; others skip it.

J: TRBJ1-2; size: NA; D: TRBD1; V: TRBV29-1; CDR3: CSASDREGYTF; DNA: TGCAGCGCCTCGGACAGGGAGGGCTACACCTTC
J: TRBJ1-2; size: few; D: NA; V: TRBV4-2; CDR3: CASSLAGVDGYTF; DNA: TGTGCCAGCAGCTTGGCCGGGGTTGATGGCTACACCTTC
J: TRBJ1-6; size: few; D: NA; V: TRBV7-9; CDR3: CASSDRQKEHSPLHF; DNA: TGTGCCAGCAGCGACAGACAGAAAGAGCATTCACCCCTCCACTTT
J: TRBJ1-5; size: once; D: NA; V: TRBV5-4; CDR3: CASSLGPVNQPQHF; DNA: TGTGCCAGCAGCTTGGGGCCAGTAAATCAGCCCCAGCATTTT
J: TRBJ1-5; size: NA; D: TRBD1; V: TRBV10-3; CDR3: CAISDRTGVQPQHF; DNA: TGTGCCATCAGTGACAGGACAGGGGTTCAGCCCCAGCATTTT
J: TRBJ2-7; size: NA; D: NA; V: TRBV11-3; CDR3: CASSLDSSGEQYF; DNA: TGTGCCAGCAGCTTAGATTCCTCGGGGGAGCAGTACTTC
J: TRBJ1-3; size: NA; D: TRBD1; V: TRBV7-2; CDR3: CASSGTGFRNTIYF; DNA: TGTGCCAGCAGCGGGACAGGTTTTAGAAACACCATATATTTT
J: TRBJ2-3; size: NA; D: NA; V: TRBV7-6; CDR3: CASSLGGAGLQYF; DNA: TGTGCCAGCAGCTTAGGTGGGGCAGGTCTGCAGTATTTT
J: TRBJ1-4; size: NA; D: TRBD1; V: TRBV4-3; CDR3: CASSQSTGTGVVANEKLFF; DNA: TGCGCCAGCAGCCAATCTACCGGGACAGGGGTCGTGGCTAATGAAAAACTGTTTTTT
J: TRBJ1-5; size: NA; D: NA; V: TRBV2; CDR3: CASKGGDFDQPQHF; DNA: TGTGCCAGCAAAGGCGGAGACTTCGATCAGCCCCAGCATTTT
J: TRBJ1-1; size: few; D: NA; V: TRBV6-4; CDR3: CASSEETDTEAFF; DNA: TGTGCCAGCAGTGAAGAGACAGACACTGAAGCTTTCTTT
J: TRBJ2-3; size: NA; D: NA; V: TRBV5-4; CDR3: CASSLPGGQVNRDTQYF; DNA: TGTGCCAGCAGCTTGCCCGGGGGGCAGGTGAATAGAGATACGCAGTATTTT
J: TRBJ1-1; size: medium-sized; D: NA; V: TRBV21-1; CDR3: CASSKGQGGHRLNTEAFF; DNA: TGTGCCAGCAGCAAAGGACAGGGTGGACATCGGCTAAACACTGAAGCTTTCTTT
J: TRBJ2-1; size: NA; D: TRBD2; V: TRBV27; CDR3: CASSSIAGRYNEQFF; DNA: TGTGCCAGCAGTTCCATAGCGGGGAGATACAATGAGCAGTTCTTC
J: TRBJ1-1; size: NA; D: TRBD1; V: TRBV4-3; CDR3: CASSPRQGIYTEAFF; DNA: TGCGCCAGCAGCCCCCGACAGGGGATCTACACTGAAGCTTTCTTT
J: TRBJ2-1; size: once; D: TRBD2; V: TRBV4-3; CDR3: CASSQGLADYNEQFF; DNA: TGCGCCAGCAGCCAAGGACTAGCGGACTACAATGAGCAGTTCTTC
J: TRBJ1-1; size: NA; D: NA; V: TRBV5-1; CDR3: CASSLRLTENTEAFF; DNA: TGCGCCAGCAGCTTGCGGTTGACAGAGAACACTGAAGCTTTCTTT
J: TRBJ1-1; size: NA; D: TRBD1; V: TRBV4-2; CDR3: CASSQDPPTGVNTEAFF; DNA: TGTGCCAGCAGCCAAGATCCCCCTACAGGGGTCAACACTGAAGCTTTCTTT
J: TRBJ1-2; size: NA; D: TRBD1; V: TRBV12-5; CDR3: CASGPGQGRNYGYTF; DNA: TGTGCTAGTGGCCCTGGACAGGGAAGGAACTATGGCTACACCTTC
J: TRBJ1-2; size: NA; D: NA; V: TRBV9; CDR3: CASSVGVGGYTF; DNA: TGTGCCAGCAGCGTAGGGGTGGGCGGCTACACCTTC
J: TRBJ2-1; size: NA; D: TRBD2; V: TRBV7-2; CDR3: CASGTSGGYNEQFF; DNA: TGTGCCAGCGGGACTAGCGGGGGGTACAATGAGCAGTTCTTC
J: TRBJ2-5; size: NA; D: TRBD1; V: TRBV5-4; CDR3: CASSLWDRGLGETQYF; DNA: TGTGCCAGCAGCTTGTGGGACAGGGGGCTCGGTGAGACCCAGTACTTC
J: TRBJ1-2; size: NA; D: NA; V: TRBV9; CDR3: CASSVPYPGYTF; DNA: TGTGCCAGCAGCGTTCCCTACCCTGGCTACACCTTC
J: TRBJ1-2; size: NA; D: TRBD1; V: TRBV4-3; CDR3: CASSQDDGQGANGYTF; DNA: TGCGCCAGCAGCCAAGATGATGGGCAGGGGGCAAACGGCTACACCTTC
J: TRBJ1-2; size: once; D: NA; V: TRBV10-3; CDR3: CAISESVGPPGRGYTF; DNA: TGTGCCATCAGTGAGTCGGTGGGGCCGCCTGGCCGTGGCTACACCTTC
J: TRBJ2-1; size: NA; D: NA; V: TRBV11-1; CDR3: CASSLGGDNEQFF; DNA: TGTGCCAGCAGCTTGGGCGGGGACAATGAGCAGTTCTTC
J: TRBJ2-2; size: NA; D: NA; V: TRBV5-1; CDR3: CASSLDLLSGGASGELFF; DNA: TGCGCCAGCAGCTTGGACCTTCTTAGTGGGGGGGCCAGCGGGGAGCTGTTTTTT